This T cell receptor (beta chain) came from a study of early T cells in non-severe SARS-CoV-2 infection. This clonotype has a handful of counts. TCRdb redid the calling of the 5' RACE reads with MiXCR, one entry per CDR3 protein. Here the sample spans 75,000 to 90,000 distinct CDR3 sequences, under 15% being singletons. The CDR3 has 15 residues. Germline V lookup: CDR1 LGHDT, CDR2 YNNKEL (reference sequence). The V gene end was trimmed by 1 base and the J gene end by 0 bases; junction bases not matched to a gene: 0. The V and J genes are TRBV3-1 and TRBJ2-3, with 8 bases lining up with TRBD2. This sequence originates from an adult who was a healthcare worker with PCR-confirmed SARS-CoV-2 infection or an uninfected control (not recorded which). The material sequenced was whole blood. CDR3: CASSQGLASTDTQYF. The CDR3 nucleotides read TGTGCCAGCAGCCAAGGACTAGCGAGCACAGATACGCAGTATTTT.